The 25 T cell receptor beta chains reported below all come from one sample, sequenced in a study of blood T cell repertoires in COVID-19. Sequencing was performed with immunoSEQ multiplex PCR; in TCRdb, only in-frame clones are kept and a portion is missing. The table has over 250,000 clones, around 87% seen once; the top ten hold about 1.6%. Sequenced material: peripheral blood. The receptors were sampled from a woman in her 40s who had recovered from COVID-19.

V and J are TRBV10-2 and TRBJ1-2; TRBD1 agrees at 7 bases. The CDR3 sequence is 13 residues long. The J segment lost 2 bases and the V segment lost 8 bases, leaving 5 bases of the junction unmatched. The V gene's germline CDR1 is WSHSY and CDR2 SAAADI. The CDR3 protein is CASYAGQNYGYTF. The CDR3 DNA reads as TGCGCCAGCTATGCGGGACAGAACTATGGCTACACCTTC.

This clone was recorded only once. The chain recombines TRBV11-2 with TRBJ2-2; tentatively, D is TRBD2 (5 bases). Trimming left V 3 bases short and J 6 bases short, with 11 bases between. The CDR3 loop spans 14 amino acids. Germline V gene sequence: CDR1 SGHAT, CDR2 FQNNGV. The CDR3 DNA reads TGTGCCAGCAGCTTTGGACGGGGTGCCGGGGAGCTGTTTTTT. It codes for CASSFGRGAGELFF.

In its sample, this clone was seen once. The chain carries TRBV5-1 and TRBJ1-2; D not certain. CDR3 size: 13 residues. Germline V gives CDR1 SGHRS, CDR2 YFSETQ. The V end lost 0 bases, the J end lost 5 bases, and 8 bases lay between the germline ends. The CDR3, as DNA: TGCGCCAGCAGCTTGGTCCCTCCTTATGGCTACACCTTC. Protein: CASSLVPPYGYTF.

The table lists this clone with a few counts. The chain recombines TRBV27 with TRBJ2-1, with TRBD1 identical over 9 bases. V was pared by 3 bases and J by 6 bases, with 0 bases of the junction left unmatched. Germline-derived CDR1 and CDR2 are MNHEY and SMNVEV (reference sequence). The CDR3 runs 13 residues. This CDR3 reads CASSLTGGNEQFF. Here the CDR3 DNA reads TGTGCCAGCAGTTTGACAGGGGGCAATGAGCAGTTCTTC.

This clone appeared a single time. This chain connects TRBV19 to TRBJ1-1, with TRBD1 matching over 7 bases. The CDR3 has 15 residues. Looked up from germline, CDR1 is LNHDA and CDR2 is SQIVND (reference sequence). V trimming: 5 bases; J trimming: 9 bases; junction bases outside the gene matches: 15. This CDR3 is CASSPYRLQGEQAFF. In DNA, the CDR3 is TGTGCCAGTAGTCCCTATCGTCTTCAGGGGGAGCAAGCTTTCTTT.

This clone came up once. The rearrangement links TRBV19 to TRBJ1-4, with 8 bases fitting TRBD1. The CDR3 loop spans 16 amino acids. Trimming removed 1 base from V and 7 bases from J; junction bases left unmatched: 8. Germline V gene data show CDR1 as LNHDA and CDR2 as SQIVND (reference sequence). The CDR3 DNA reads TGTGCCAGTAGTATAGTCCTCGGGACAGGTCGTGAAAAACTGTTTTTT. This gives the protein CASSIVLGTGREKLFF.

The genes are TRBV5-1 and TRBJ1-4; 7 bases agree with TRBD1. The CDR3 extends over 14 amino acids. J gave up 7 bases and V 6 bases, and 9 bases lay outside the gene matches. Germline-derived CDR1 and CDR2 are SGHRS and YFSETQ. The CDR3, as DNA: TGCGCCAGCACTTTAGGGGGCGAAGGTGAAAAACTGTTTTTT. This codes for CASTLGGEGEKLFF. Based on the CDR3 plus reference TRBV5-1 and TRBJ1-4, the full variable domain is KAGVTQTPRYLIKTRGQQVTLSCSPISGHRSVSWYQQTPGQGLQFLFEYFSETQRNKGNFPGRFSGRQFSNSRSEMNVSTLELGDSALYLCASTLGGEGEKLFFGSGTQLSVL.

The V call is TRBV7-2, the J call TRBJ1-3; unclear D gene. V gave up 5 bases and J gave up 2 bases, with 7 bases separating them. Germline CDR1 reads SGHTA; CDR2 reads FQGNSA. The CDR3 consists of 13 residues. CDR3 protein: CASSLDTGNTIYF. The CDR3 nucleotides are TGTGCCAGCAGCCTTGACACTGGAAACACCATATATTTT.

This chain connects TRBV6-6 to TRBJ2-7; 9 nucleotides match TRBD1. The V and J ends lost 4 bases and 2 bases, in that order; junction bases with no gene match: 6. Per the germline V gene, CDR1 is MNHNY and CDR2 is SVGAGI (reference sequence). The CDR3 sequence is 15 residues long. CDR3 nucleotides: TGTGCCAGCAGTTCCGACAGGGGGGTTCCCTACGAGCAGTACTTC. Translating gives CASSSDRGVPYEQYF.

This clone was counted a single time. J is TRBJ2-3 and V is TRBV4-1; 7 nucleotides line up with TRBD1. The V gene end was trimmed by 3 bases and the J gene end by 1 base; junction bases not matched to a gene: 7. CDR3 length equals 16 residues. Germline V CDR1 and CDR2: MGHRA, YSYEKL. CDR3 sequence reads: CASSQSGQPGTDTQYF. The DNA of the CDR3 is TGCGCCAGCAGCCAGTCGGGACAGCCTGGCACAGATACGCAGTATTTT.

The chain combines TRBV2 with TRBJ2-7, with D possibly matching TRBD2 (6 bases). The length of the CDR3 is 12 residues. Per germline, CDR1 SNHLY and CDR2 FYNNEI. The V and J ends lost 11 bases and 7 bases respectively, with 18 bases between them. CDR3 nucleotides: TGTGCCTGTTCCGGGAGCTCGGGGGAGCAGTACTTC. Its translation is CACSGSSGEQYF.

The rearrangement joins TRBV12-3 or TRBV12-4 to TRBJ2-7; 8 bases align to TRBD2. There are 13 residues in the CDR3. The junction had 2 bases not matched to a gene; V was cut back by 4 bases and J by 3 bases. Here the CDR3 reads CASSSGTSYEQYF. The CDR3 DNA follows: TGTGCCAGCAGTTCCGGGACTAGCTACGAGCAGTACTTC.

This sequence joins TRBV7-2 and TRBJ1-5; TRBD1 is a possible D gene (6 bases). Trimming took off 8 bases at V and 7 bases at J, with 12 bases between the two ends. The CDR3 has 12 residues. CDR1 SGHTA and CDR2 FQGNSA come from the germline V gene. The CDR3: CASAWGGQPQHF. DNA for the CDR3: TGTGCCAGCGCTTGGGGGGGCCAGCCCCAGCATTTT.

The CDR3 DNA reads as TGCGCCAGCAGCCGGGACAGTAACTATGGCTACACCTTC. Translated: CASSRDSNYGYTF. The V and J genes are TRBV10-2 and TRBJ1-2, with 7 bases matching TRBD1. Germline CDR1 is WSHSY and CDR2 is SAAADI. The V gene end was trimmed by 6 bases and the J gene end by 1 base; junction bases not matched to a gene: 2. CDR3 length: 13 residues.

This clone was seen only once. V is TRBV4-3 and J is TRBJ2-1, with D perhaps TRBD1 (5 bases). CDR3 length: 15 amino acids. Per germline, CDR1 LGHNA and CDR2 YSLEER. V lost 1 base to trimming and J lost 7 bases, with 14 bases between them. CDR3 nucleotides: TGCGCCAGCAGCCAAGTATTCGGGCAGGGAAATGAGCAGTTCTTC. This encodes CASSQVFGQGNEQFF.

The chain has TRBV29-1 and TRBJ2-5, with a tentative D call TRBD2 (6 bases). V shed 7 bases and J shed 5 bases, with 17 bases lying between them. The CDR3 contains 13 residues. Germline V gene sequence: CDR1 SQVTM, CDR2 ANQGSEA. The CDR3 bases are TGCAGCGCCCGAAGCGGGTCTCGGGAGACCCAGTACTTC. Protein: CSARSGSRETQYF. Full variable domain (remainder filled in from reference TRBV29-1 and TRBJ2-5): SAVISQKPSRDICQRGTSLTIQCQVDSQVTMMFWYRQQPGQSLTLIATANQGSEATYESGFVIDKFPISRPNLTFSTLTVSNMSPEDSSIYLCSARSGSRETQYFGPGTRLLVL.

This chain connects TRBV6-2 or TRBV6-3 to TRBJ1-5, with no clear D. Deletions cut 5 bases from V and 16 bases from J, with 21 bases between. This CDR3 is 13 amino acids long. CDR1 and CDR2 (germline): MNHEY, SVGEGT. The CDR3 loop reads CASSRPDSSRDHF. The CDR3 nucleotides read TGTGCCAGCAGTCGACCCGACTCCAGCCGGGATCATTTT.

V is TRBV6-2 or TRBV6-3 and J is TRBJ2-1; possible D gene TRBD2, 7 bases. The germline gives CDR1 MNHEY, CDR2 SVGEGT. V was pared by 0 bases and J by 3 bases, with 15 bases between. CDR3 length: 17 residues. CDR3 coding DNA: TGTGCCAGCAGTTACTCCCCACCGGGGGGCGTCTACAATGAGCAGTTCTTC. Residues: CASSYSPPGGVYNEQFF.

The CDR3 DNA reads as TGTGCCTGGAGTGCCGGACTGGGGGAGACCCAGTACTTC. Protein product: CAWSAGLGETQYF. J is TRBJ2-5 and V is TRBV30; perhaps TRBD2 as D (5 bases). Germline loops: CDR1 GTSNPN, CDR2 SVGIG (reference sequence). The length of the CDR3 is 13 residues. V lost 1 base to trimming and J lost 5 bases, with 11 bases between them.

V gene TRBV5-1 combines with J gene TRBJ2-7, with 7 bases lining up with TRBD1. Germline CDR1 SGHRS, CDR2 YFSETQ. J was trimmed by 6 bases and V by 4 bases; bases with no gene match: 13. The CDR3 spans 15 residues. The CDR3 region is CASSLVPTGVGEQYF. The CDR3 bases are TGCGCCAGCAGCCTTGTCCCAACAGGGGTCGGCGAGCAGTACTTC.

The rearrangement links TRBV7-3 to TRBJ2-1; 7 bases are a match to TRBD2. The V gene's germline CDR1 is SGHTA and CDR2 FQGTGA. V gave up 1 base and J gave up 5 bases; unmatched junction bases: 2. The CDR3 runs to 14 residues. CDR3 sequence: CASSLNRGDNEQFF. CDR3 DNA: TGTGCCAGCAGCTTAAATCGGGGGGACAATGAGCAGTTCTTC.

The chain recombines TRBV19 with TRBJ1-5, with 9 bases matching TRBD1. The ends lost 4 bases at V and 4 bases at J; junction bases unmatched: 5. The length of the CDR3 is 15 residues. The germline CDR1 and CDR2 sequences are LNHDA and SQIVND (reference sequence). In DNA form, the CDR3 reads TGTGCCAGTAGTAGGGGACAGGGCCTTAATCAGCCCCAGCATTTT. This gives the protein CASSRGQGLNQPQHF.

The chain recombines TRBV24-1 with TRBJ1-2; 8 bases agree with TRBD1. CDR1 is KGHDR, CDR2 SFDVKD, per germline. V shed 4 bases and J 8 bases; nucleotides not matched to a gene: 2. This CDR3 contains 12 residues. The chain's CDR3 is CATSDDRGGYTF. The CDR3 nucleotides are TGTGCCACCAGTGACGACAGGGGCGGCTACACCTTC.

This clone came up a few times. The chain has TRBV5-6 and TRBJ1-1, with TRBD1 matching 7 bases. This CDR3 spans 14 amino acids. Losses at the gene ends were 0 bases for V and 6 bases for J; bases not matched to a gene: 5. The germline CDR1 and CDR2 sequences are SGHDT and YYEEEE. The CDR3: CASSLAPGGPEAFF. The CDR3 nucleotides are TGTGCCAGCAGCTTGGCCCCAGGGGGTCCTGAAGCTTTCTTT.

This rearrangement joins TRBV9 to TRBJ2-7; 9 nucleotides align to TRBD1. This CDR3 comprises 16 residues. V lost 4 bases to trimming and J lost 3 bases; unmatched junction nucleotides: 11. The V gene's germline CDR1 is SGDLS and CDR2 YYNGEE. In nucleotides, the CDR3 is TGTGCCAGCAGCCCCGGACAGGGGAAGAGTGTCTACGAGCAGTACTTC. This sequence encodes CASSPGQGKSVYEQYF.